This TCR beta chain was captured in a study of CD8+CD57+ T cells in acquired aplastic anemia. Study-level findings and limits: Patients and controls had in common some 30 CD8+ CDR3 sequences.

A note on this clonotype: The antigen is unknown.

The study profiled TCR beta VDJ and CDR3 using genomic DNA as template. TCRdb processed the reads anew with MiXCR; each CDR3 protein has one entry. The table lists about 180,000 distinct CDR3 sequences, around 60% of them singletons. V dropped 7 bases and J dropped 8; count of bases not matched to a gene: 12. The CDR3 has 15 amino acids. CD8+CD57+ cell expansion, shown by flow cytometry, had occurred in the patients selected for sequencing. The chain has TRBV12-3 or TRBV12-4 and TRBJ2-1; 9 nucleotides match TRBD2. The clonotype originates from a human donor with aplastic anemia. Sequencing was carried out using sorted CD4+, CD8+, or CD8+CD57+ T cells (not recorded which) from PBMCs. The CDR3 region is CASTFWAVAGDEQFF. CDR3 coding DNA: TGTGCCAGCACCTTCTGGGCGGTAGCGGGAGATGAGCAGTTCTTC.